A selection of T cell receptor beta chains follows, all from one sample in a study of T cell repertoires in cytomegalovirus infection. TCRdb recomputed calls from the reads with MiXCR, one row per CDR3 protein. The table records approximately 910,000 distinct CDR3 sequences, 31% of them present only once. No antigen has been assigned to these receptors. Sequences were derived from cultured CD8+ T cells from PBMCs, sampled from culture after CMV antigen stimulation. These receptors all stem from a human donor in good health (CMV status not recorded). Some clones in this sample may be carry-over from other donors' samples. The CDR3 runs from the conserved cysteine through the conserved F or W. D genes are given only for firm matches. The size of a clone is reported for some rows only, either as once, few or many, or as a class for expanded clones.

d_call	clone_size	v_call	j_call	cdr3_nt	cdr3_aa
NA	few	TRBV15	TRBJ2-1	TGTGCCACCAGCAGAGAACGGAACTACAATGAGCAGTTCTTC	CATSRERNYNEQFF
NA	many	TRBV7-9	TRBJ2-1	TGTGCCAGCAGGTCTCCCGGGGGTAGTGGTTACAATGAGCAGTTCTTC	CASRSPGGSGYNEQFF
TRBD1	NA	TRBV27	TRBJ1-2	TGTGCCAGCAGCTCTACAGGGGACCGGTTCTATGGCTACACCTTC	CASSSTGDRFYGYTF
TRBD2	NA	TRBV4-3	TRBJ2-3	TGCGCCAGCAGCCACTTAAGCGGGGGGGTCACAGATACGCAGTATTTT	CASSHLSGGVTDTQYF
TRBD1	few	TRBV6-9	TRBJ2-3	TGTGCCAGCAGTTCCGGACAGGGTTCACCGCCTACGCAGTATTTT	CASSSGQGSPPTQYF
TRBD1	NA	TRBV5-4	TRBJ1-1	TGTGCCAGCAGCCCTAATCCGGGACAGGGCGACACTGAAGCTTTCTTT	CASSPNPGQGDTEAFF
NA	few	TRBV10-3	TRBJ1-2	TGTGCCATCAGTGACGGCTCCCACTACACCTTC	CAISDGSHYTF
TRBD2	NA	TRBV7-2	TRBJ2-7	TGTGCCAGCAGCTTTTTCCCCGGGGGGTACGAGCAGTACTTC	CASSFFPGGYEQYF
TRBD1	few	TRBV5-4	TRBJ1-1	TGTGCCAGCAGCACGGGACAGAATGAAGCTTTCTTT	CASSTGQNEAFF
TRBD1	few	TRBV27	TRBJ1-6	TGTGCCAGCACAAGGACAGGGGGCAATTCACCCCTCCACTTT	CASTRTGGNSPLHF
NA	many	TRBV7-2	TRBJ1-5	TGTGCCAGCAGCTTAAACATAAATCAGCCCCAGCATTTT	CASSLNINQPQHF
NA	NA	TRBV25-1	TRBJ1-5	TGTGCCAGCACTCCGCGGAGGTATCACCCTTATAGCAATCAGCCCCAGCATTTT	CASTPRRYHPYSNQPQHF
TRBD1	few	TRBV27	TRBJ1-4	TGTGCCAGCAGTTGGGGACAGGAGAATGAAAAACTGTTTTTT	CASSWGQENEKLFF
NA	NA	TRBV9	TRBJ1-6	TGTGCCAGCAGGAAGGGGACCCCAGGCTCACCCCTCCACTTT	CASRKGTPGSPLHF
NA	NA	TRBV27	TRBJ1-1	TGTGCCAGCAGGCAGGGGCTTGAAGCTTTCTTT	CASRQGLEAFF
TRBD2	once	TRBV6-1	TRBJ2-1	TGTGTCAGCGGGGGGTCCGAGCAGTTCTTC	CVSGGSEQFF
TRBD2	NA	TRBV28	TRBJ2-3	TGTGCCAGCCCCTGGGGAAGCGGGGGAGATACGCAGTATTTT	CASPWGSGGDTQYF
NA	NA	TRBV12-3/TRBV12-4	TRBJ2-5	TGTGCCAGCAGTCCACGGGGGGCAGGGGCAGAGACCCAGTACTTC	CASSPRGAGAETQYF
NA	few	TRBV6-5	TRBJ2-3	TGTGCCAGCAGTGTGCGTCCGGGGGCTTCTAGCACAGATACGCAGTATTTT	CASSVRPGASSTDTQYF
TRBD1	many	TRBV11-1	TRBJ1-1	TGTGCCAGCAGCCAAGAACGGGACAGACATTGGGGAACTGAAGCTTTCTTT	CASSQERDRHWGTEAFF
TRBD1	NA	TRBV28	TRBJ1-5	TGTGCCAGCAGTCCTGGACAGGGAAGACTCAATCAGCCCCAGCATTTT	CASSPGQGRLNQPQHF
TRBD2	NA	TRBV11-2	TRBJ2-1	TGTGCCAGCAGCCCCACAACTAAGCGGGGGGGCCATGAGCAGTTCTTC	CASSPTTKRGGHEQFF
TRBD2	few	TRBV20-1	TRBJ2-5	TGCAGTGCTAGAGATTTGGGGGCGCTAGCGGGGCCTAGAGGAGAGACCCAGTACTTC	CSARDLGALAGPRGETQYF
TRBD1	NA	TRBV6-1	TRBJ2-2	TGTGCCGTGGACAGGGGGGCCGGGGAGCTGTTTTTT	CAVDRGAGELFF
NA	NA	TRBV7-9	TRBJ2-5	TGTGCCAGCAGCTCCCCTTGGCGGGATAAAGAGACCCAGTACTTC	CASSSPWRDKETQYF
TRBD1	NA	TRBV7-9	TRBJ2-5	TGTGCCAGCAGCACACCCCCGGGACAGGGCGGGATAGACTTGGAGACCCAGTACTTC	CASSTPPGQGGIDLETQYF
TRBD1	many	TRBV7-7	TRBJ2-1	TGTGCTAGCAGCTTAAGGGCAGGGGGTTCCAATGAGCAGTTCTTC	CASSLRAGGSNEQFF
NA	few	TRBV4-1	TRBJ1-5	TGCGCCAGCAGCCGGAGTCTGAACAATCAGCCCCAGCATTTT	CASSRSLNNQPQHF
TRBD2	few	TRBV7-3	TRBJ2-3	TGTGCCAGCAGCTTAGTGCGGGGGGGGCCGCCAGATACGCAGTATTTT	CASSLVRGGPPDTQYF
NA	NA	TRBV19	TRBJ1-1	TGTGCCAGTAGTATAGCTCGACAGGTGAACACTGAAGCTTTCTTT	CASSIARQVNTEAFF
NA	few	TRBV7-6	TRBJ1-4	TGTGCCAGCAGCACAGGGATCGCAACTAATGAAAAACTGTTTTTT	CASSTGIATNEKLFF
NA	once	TRBV6-5	TRBJ1-2	TGTGCCAGCAGTTACATCGCCTATGACACGGACTATTGGACTAACTATGGCTACACCTTC	CASSYIAYDTDYWTNYGYTF
NA	many	TRBV7-9	TRBJ2-1	TGTGCCAGCAGCATCAGGGTGAGGGACAACAATGAGCAGTTCTTC	CASSIRVRDNNEQFF
TRBD1	few	TRBV20-1	TRBJ1-2	TGCAGTGCCTCGGACAGGGCAAACTATGGCTACACCTTC	CSASDRANYGYTF
NA	NA	TRBV10-1	TRBJ1-4	TGCGCCAGAATTAGGGGTTTTAATGAAAAACTGTTTTTT	CARIRGFNEKLFF
NA	NA	TRBV7-9	TRBJ2-1	TGTGCCAGCGAGGGGGGGGCAGGCAATGAGCAGTTCTTC	CASEGGAGNEQFF
TRBD2	few	TRBV27	TRBJ2-3	TGTGCCAGCCAGCTGCTAGCGGGGTTAGGAGATACGCAGTATTTT	CASQLLAGLGDTQYF
NA	few	TRBV12-5	TRBJ1-2	TGTGCTAGTGGTTTGGGCGTAGGGGGGCCCAAGGATGGCTACACCTTC	CASGLGVGGPKDGYTF
TRBD1	many	TRBV7-6	TRBJ2-1	TGTGCCAGCAGCTTAAAAGGGTACGGGACAGGGAACAATGAGCAGTTCTTC	CASSLKGYGTGNNEQFF
NA	few	TRBV4-3	TRBJ1-1	TGCGCCAGCAGCCAAGATGCCGGCACTGAAGCTTTCTTT	CASSQDAGTEAFF
NA	few	TRBV11-2	TRBJ2-5	TGTGCCAGCAGCTTAGATTACTTTTCGGAGGGGGAGACCCAGTACTTC	CASSLDYFSEGETQYF
NA	NA	TRBV24-1	TRBJ2-3	TGTGCCACCAGTGATTATTGGGGGGGCCGAGATACGCAGTATTTT	CATSDYWGGRDTQYF
NA	few	TRBV6-5	TRBJ1-5	TGTGCCAGCAGTCCCCGGGGGGCTGGTAGCAATCAGCCCCAGCATTTT	CASSPRGAGSNQPQHF
NA	NA	TRBV27	TRBJ1-2	TGTGCCAGCAGCCCACTTATGGGGTTGGAGAAATACTATGGCTACACCTTC	CASSPLMGLEKYYGYTF
TRBD1	NA	TRBV20-1	TRBJ1-2	TGCAGTGCACGGACAGGGCAAAATGGCTACACCTTC	CSARTGQNGYTF
NA	NA	TRBV6-5	TRBJ1-3	TGTGCCAGCAGTTACCAGCCTCAGGGCTCTGGAAACACCATATATTTT	CASSYQPQGSGNTIYF
NA	NA	TRBV6-1	TRBJ1-2	TGTGCCAGCAGTGAGGGGGTGGACTACACCTTC	CASSEGVDYTF
TRBD1	few	TRBV7-9	TRBJ1-2	TGTGCCAGCAGCTTAGAAGGGGACAGACGATACTATGGCTACACCTTC	CASSLEGDRRYYGYTF
NA	NA	TRBV27	TRBJ2-7	TGTGCCAGCGGGGCAGGGACCTACGAGCAGTACTTC	CASGAGTYEQYF
TRBD2	NA	TRBV6-5	TRBJ2-1	TGTGCCAGCAGTTACCCCACTAGCGGGGGGGCCACTGAGCAGTTCTTC	CASSYPTSGGATEQFF
TRBD2	many	TRBV7-2	TRBJ2-7	TGTGCCAGCACCTGGACGGGGGGTTCCGAGCAGTACTTC	CASTWTGGSEQYF
TRBD2	few	TRBV11-3	TRBJ2-3	TGTGCCAGCAGCCTGCCCCTAGCGGGTATGACTGCGGAGCAGTATTTT	CASSLPLAGMTAEQYF
NA	NA	TRBV2	TRBJ1-2	TGTGCCAGCAGTGCTTCAGCTAACTATGGCTACACCTTC	CASSASANYGYTF
TRBD1	NA	TRBV2	TRBJ1-1	TGTGCCAGCAGTGAATCACAGGGGGCTGTGAACACTGAAGCTTTCTTT	CASSESQGAVNTEAFF
TRBD1	many	TRBV6-5	TRBJ1-1	TGTGCCAGCACCTGGGACAGGGACTCTGAAGCTTTCTTT	CASTWDRDSEAFF